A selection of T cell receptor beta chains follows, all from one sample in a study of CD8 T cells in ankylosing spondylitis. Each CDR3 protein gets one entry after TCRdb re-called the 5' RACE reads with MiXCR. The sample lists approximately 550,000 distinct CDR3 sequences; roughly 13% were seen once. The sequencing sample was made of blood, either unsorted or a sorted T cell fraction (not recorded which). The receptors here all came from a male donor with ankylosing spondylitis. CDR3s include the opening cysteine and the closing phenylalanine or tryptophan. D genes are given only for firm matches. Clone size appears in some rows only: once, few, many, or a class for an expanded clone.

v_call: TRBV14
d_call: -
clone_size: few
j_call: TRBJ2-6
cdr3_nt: TGTGCCAGCAGCCAAGATCGTTGGGTAACAGGGGCCAACGTCCTGACTTTC
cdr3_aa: CASSQDRWVTGANVLTF

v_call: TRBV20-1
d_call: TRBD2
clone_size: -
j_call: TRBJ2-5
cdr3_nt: TGCAGTGCTAGACAGGGACCCCGGGGGGGTGGAGAGACCCAGTACTTC
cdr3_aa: CSARQGPRGGGETQYF

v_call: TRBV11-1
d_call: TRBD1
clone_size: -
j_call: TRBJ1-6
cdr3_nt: TGTGCCAGCAGCCGGACAGGGAATAACTCACCCCTCCACTTT
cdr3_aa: CASSRTGNNSPLHF

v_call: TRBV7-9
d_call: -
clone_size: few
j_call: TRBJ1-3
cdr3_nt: TGTGCCAGCAGCTTTAGTTCTTTTGGAAACACCATATATTTT
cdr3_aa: CASSFSSFGNTIYF

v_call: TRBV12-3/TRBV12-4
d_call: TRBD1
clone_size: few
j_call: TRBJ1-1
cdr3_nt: TGTGCCAGCAGTTTAGCGCCGGGACAGGGGCACACTGAAGCTTTCTTT
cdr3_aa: CASSLAPGQGHTEAFF

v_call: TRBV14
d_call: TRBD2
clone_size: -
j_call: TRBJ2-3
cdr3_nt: TGTGCCAGCAGCCAAAGTCTAGCGGGAGTGGGTACGCAGTATTTT
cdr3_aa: CASSQSLAGVGTQYF

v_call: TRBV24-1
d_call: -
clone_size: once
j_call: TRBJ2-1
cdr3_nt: TGTGCCACCAGTGATCCAACAGGAGGGAGATTCAATGAGCAGTTCTTC
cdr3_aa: CATSDPTGGRFNEQFF

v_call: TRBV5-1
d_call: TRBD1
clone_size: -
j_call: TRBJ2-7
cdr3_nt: TGCGCCAGCACACAGGGGCCTAGCTCCTACGAGCAGTACTTC
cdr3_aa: CASTQGPSSYEQYF

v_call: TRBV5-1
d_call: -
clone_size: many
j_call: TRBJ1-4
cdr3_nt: TGCGCCAGCAGCTTTGATGATAATGAAAAACTGTTTTTT
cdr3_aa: CASSFDDNEKLFF

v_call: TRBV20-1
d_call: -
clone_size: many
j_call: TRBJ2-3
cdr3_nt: TGCAGTGCTAGAGTTGGCACCGGCACAGATACGCAGTATTTT
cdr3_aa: CSARVGTGTDTQYF

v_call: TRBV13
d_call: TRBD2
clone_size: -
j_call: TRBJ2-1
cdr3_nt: TGTGCCAGCACTCTTGGACTAGCGGGAGGTTATGAGCAGTTCTTC
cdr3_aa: CASTLGLAGGYEQFF

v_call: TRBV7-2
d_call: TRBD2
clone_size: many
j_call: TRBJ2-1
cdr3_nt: TGTGCCAGCAGCTCCTCTAGCGGGAACTCCTACAATGAGCAGTTCTTC
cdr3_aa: CASSSSSGNSYNEQFF

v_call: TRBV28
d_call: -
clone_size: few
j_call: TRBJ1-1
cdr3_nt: TGTGCCAGCAGCGATAAGAACACTGAAGCTTTCTTT
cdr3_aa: CASSDKNTEAFF

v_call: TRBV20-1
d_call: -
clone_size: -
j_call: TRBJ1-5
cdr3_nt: TGCAGTGCTAGCCGGGGAATCAATCAGCCCCAGCATTTT
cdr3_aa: CSASRGINQPQHF

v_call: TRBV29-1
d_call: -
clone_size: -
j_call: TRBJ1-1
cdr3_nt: TGCAGCGTTGAAGATCGGGCTCAGAACACTGAAGCTTTCTTT
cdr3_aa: CSVEDRAQNTEAFF

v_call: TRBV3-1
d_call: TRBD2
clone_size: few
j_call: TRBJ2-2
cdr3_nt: TGTGCCAGCAGCCAAGTTCGATCTAGCGGGAACACCGGGGAGCTGTTTTTT
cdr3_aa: CASSQVRSSGNTGELFF

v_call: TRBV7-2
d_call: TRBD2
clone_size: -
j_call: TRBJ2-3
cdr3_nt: TGTGCCAGCAGCCCGGGACTAGCGATAATAACAGATACGCAGTATTTT
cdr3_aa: CASSPGLAIITDTQYF

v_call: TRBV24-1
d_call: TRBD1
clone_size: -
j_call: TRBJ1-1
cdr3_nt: TGTGCCACCAGTGATTTTAAACGGGCCAGGGGGGACACTGAAGCTTTCTTT
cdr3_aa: CATSDFKRARGDTEAFF

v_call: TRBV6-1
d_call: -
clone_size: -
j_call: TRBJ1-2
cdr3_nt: TGTGCCAGCAGTGAACTGAGTCTCCCCGGGGGCTACACCTTC
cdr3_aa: CASSELSLPGGYTF

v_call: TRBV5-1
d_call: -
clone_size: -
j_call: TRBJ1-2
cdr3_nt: TGCGCCAGCAGCTTGGCCCAGGCAGACAGCGGCTACACCTTC
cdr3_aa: CASSLAQADSGYTF

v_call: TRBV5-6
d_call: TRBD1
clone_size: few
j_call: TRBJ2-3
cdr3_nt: TGTGCCAGCAGCCATGGACAGGGACATAGCACAGATACGCAGTATTTT
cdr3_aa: CASSHGQGHSTDTQYF

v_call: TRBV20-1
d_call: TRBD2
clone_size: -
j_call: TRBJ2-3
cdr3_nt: TGCAGTGCTAGAGTAAGCGGGAGGCCGGAAGCGCAGTATTTT
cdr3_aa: CSARVSGRPEAQYF

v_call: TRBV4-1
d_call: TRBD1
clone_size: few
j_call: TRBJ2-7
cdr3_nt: TGCGCCAGCAGCTACACAGGGGATAACGAGCAGTACTTC
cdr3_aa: CASSYTGDNEQYF

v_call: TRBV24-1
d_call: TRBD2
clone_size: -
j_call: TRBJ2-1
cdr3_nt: TGTGCCACCAGTGATTACGGGCGGGAGGGCTACAATGAGCAGTTCTTC
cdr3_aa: CATSDYGREGYNEQFF

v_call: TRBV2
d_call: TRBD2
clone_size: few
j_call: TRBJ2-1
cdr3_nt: TGTGCCAGCACGGGGTCTACTAGCGCCTACAATGAGCAGTTCTTC
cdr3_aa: CASTGSTSAYNEQFF

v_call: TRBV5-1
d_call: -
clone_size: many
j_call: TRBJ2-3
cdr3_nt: TGCGCCAGCGGCCTGGGGGTCCTGAGCACAGATACGCAGTATTTT
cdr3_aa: CASGLGVLSTDTQYF

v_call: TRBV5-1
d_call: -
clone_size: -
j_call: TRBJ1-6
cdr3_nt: TGCGCCAGCAGCTTGGATTCCCCAGGGAATTCACCCCTCCACTTT
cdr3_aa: CASSLDSPGNSPLHF

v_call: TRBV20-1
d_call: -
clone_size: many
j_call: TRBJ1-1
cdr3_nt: TGCAGTGCTAGCCCCCTACTGAATACTGAAGCTTTCTTT
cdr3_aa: CSASPLLNTEAFF

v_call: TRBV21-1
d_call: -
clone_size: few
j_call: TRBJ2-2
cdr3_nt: TGTGCCAGCAGCAACACTAGCTTTCAAACTAGGGCTACCGGGGAGCTGTTTTTT
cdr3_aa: CASSNTSFQTRATGELFF

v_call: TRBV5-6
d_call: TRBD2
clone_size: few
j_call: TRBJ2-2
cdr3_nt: TGTGCCAGCAGCCCCGGGGGGGGCGAGGACACCGGGGAGCTGTTTTTT
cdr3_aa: CASSPGGGEDTGELFF

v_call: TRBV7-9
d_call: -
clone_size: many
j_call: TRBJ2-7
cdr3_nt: TGTGCCAGCAGCTTAGCCACAGTCCCCTACGAGCAGTACTTC
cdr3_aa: CASSLATVPYEQYF

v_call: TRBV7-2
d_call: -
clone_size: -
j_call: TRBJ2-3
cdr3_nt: TGTGCCAGCAACGGACAGATGGGTGGCACAGATACGCAGTATTTT
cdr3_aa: CASNGQMGGTDTQYF

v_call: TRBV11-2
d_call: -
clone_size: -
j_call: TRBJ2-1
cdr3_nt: TGTGCCAGCAGCTACCGGGACTCACAATACAATGAGCAGTTCTTC
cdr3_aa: CASSYRDSQYNEQFF

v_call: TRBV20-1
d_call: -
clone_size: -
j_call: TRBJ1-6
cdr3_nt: TGCAGTGCTCCGACACGCGCCGATTCACCCCTCCACTTT
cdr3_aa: CSAPTRADSPLHF

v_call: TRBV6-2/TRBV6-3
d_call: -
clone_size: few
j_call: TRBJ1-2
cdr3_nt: TGTGCCAGCAGTTACTCCGGGGGGCGCGGCCATGGCTACACCTTC
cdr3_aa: CASSYSGGRGHGYTF

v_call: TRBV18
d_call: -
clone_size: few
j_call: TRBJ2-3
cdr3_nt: TGTGCCAGCTCACGTCAGACCCTAGAGGCAGATACGCAGTATTTT
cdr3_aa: CASSRQTLEADTQYF

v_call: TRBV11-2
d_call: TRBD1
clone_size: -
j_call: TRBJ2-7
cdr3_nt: TGTGCCAGCAGCCATGGGACAGGGAACTACGAGCAGTACTTC
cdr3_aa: CASSHGTGNYEQYF

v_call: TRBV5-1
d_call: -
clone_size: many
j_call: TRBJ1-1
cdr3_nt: TGCGCCAGCAGCTTTGATGGACAAATGAACACTGAAGCTTTCTTT
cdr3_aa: CASSFDGQMNTEAFF

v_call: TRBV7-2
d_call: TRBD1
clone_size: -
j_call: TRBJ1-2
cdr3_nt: TGTGCCAGCAGCCCCCGACAGGGGGCCTATGGCTACACCTTC
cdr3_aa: CASSPRQGAYGYTF

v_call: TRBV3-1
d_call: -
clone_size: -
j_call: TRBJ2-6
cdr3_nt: TGTGCCAGCAGCCCCCTTCACTCTGGGGCCAACGTCCTGACTTTC
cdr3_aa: CASSPLHSGANVLTF

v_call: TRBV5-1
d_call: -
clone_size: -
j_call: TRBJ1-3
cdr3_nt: TGCGCCAGCAGCTTGGTGGCCAGGGTCTCTGGAAACACCATATATTTT
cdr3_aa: CASSLVARVSGNTIYF

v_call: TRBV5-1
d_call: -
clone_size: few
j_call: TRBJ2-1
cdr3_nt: TGCGCCAGCAGCTTGGCGGCAATAAGCTCCTACAATGAGCAGTTCTTC
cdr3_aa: CASSLAAISSYNEQFF

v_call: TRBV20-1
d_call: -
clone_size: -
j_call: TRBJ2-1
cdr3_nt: TGCAGTGCTTGGAATGCCCTAGCCGTCTCCTACAATGAGCAGTTCTTC
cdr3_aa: CSAWNALAVSYNEQFF

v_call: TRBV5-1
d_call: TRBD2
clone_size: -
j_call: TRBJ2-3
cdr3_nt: TGCGCCAGCAGCCAAGGGACTAGCGGGAGGGTTACGCAGTATTTT
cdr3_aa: CASSQGTSGRVTQYF

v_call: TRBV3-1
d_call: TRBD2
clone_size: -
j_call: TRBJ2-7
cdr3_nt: TGTGCCAGCAGCCCCCGGCTAGCGGTTACCTACGAGCAGTACTTC
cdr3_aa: CASSPRLAVTYEQYF

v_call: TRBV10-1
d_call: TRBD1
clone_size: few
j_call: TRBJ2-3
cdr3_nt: TGCGCCAGCAGTAGACAGGGCGGCGATACGCAGTATTTT
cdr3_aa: CASSRQGGDTQYF

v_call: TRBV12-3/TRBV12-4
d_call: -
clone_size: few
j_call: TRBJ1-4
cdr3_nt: TGTGCCAGCAGTTTCCGGACCTCGGGAAGTGAAAAACTGTTTTTT
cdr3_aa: CASSFRTSGSEKLFF

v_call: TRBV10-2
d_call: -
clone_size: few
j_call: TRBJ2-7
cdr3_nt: TGCGCCAGCAGGGGGGTGGCAGGGGAAGTGGTCGAGCAGTACTTC
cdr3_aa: CASRGVAGEVVEQYF

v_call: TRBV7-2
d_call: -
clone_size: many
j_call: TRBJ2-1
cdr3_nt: TGTGCCAGCAGCTTAGCGAGAGATGACAATGAGCAGTTCTTC
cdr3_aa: CASSLARDDNEQFF

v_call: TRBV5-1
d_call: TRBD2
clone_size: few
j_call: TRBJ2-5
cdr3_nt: TGCGCCAGCAGCGACCTAGCGGAAGAGACCCAGTACTTC
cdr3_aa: CASSDLAEETQYF

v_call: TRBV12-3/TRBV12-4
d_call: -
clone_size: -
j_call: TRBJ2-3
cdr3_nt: TGTGCCAGCAGTTCACGGTGGCCTTCCACAGATACGCAGTATTTT
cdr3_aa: CASSSRWPSTDTQYF